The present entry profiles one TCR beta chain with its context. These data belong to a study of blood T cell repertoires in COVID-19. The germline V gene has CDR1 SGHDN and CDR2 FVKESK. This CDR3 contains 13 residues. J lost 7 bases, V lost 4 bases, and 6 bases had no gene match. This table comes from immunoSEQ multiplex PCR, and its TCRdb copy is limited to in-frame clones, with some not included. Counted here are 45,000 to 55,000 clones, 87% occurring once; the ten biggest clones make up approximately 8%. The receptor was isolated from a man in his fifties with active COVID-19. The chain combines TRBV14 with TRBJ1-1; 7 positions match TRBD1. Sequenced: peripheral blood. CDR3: CASSRSDRVEAFF. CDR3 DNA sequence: TGTGCCAGCAGCCGATCCGACAGGGTTGAAGCTTTCTTT.